These T cell receptor beta chains were read from a single sample in a study of shared clonotypes between healthy human individuals. Libraries were prepared by immunoSEQ multiplex PCR; TCRdb keeps only in-frame clonotypes and omits some of them. The top ten hold less than 0.06% of the sample, which has hundreds of thousands of clones, 90% to 97% seen once. Material: naive CD4+ T cells sorted from blood. These receptors all come from a woman in her twenties or thirties in good health. Each CDR3 is given with its conserved first and last residue. A D gene is named only where the DNA matches it firmly. Only some rows state a clone size, as once, few, many or a class for expanded clones.

d_gene: -; j_gene: TRBJ1-6; v_gene: TRBV28; abundance: -; len: 11; CDR3aa: CASSHYGPLHF; CDR3nt: TGTGCCAGCAGCCACTACGGACCCCTCCACTTT
d_gene: -; j_gene: TRBJ1-3; v_gene: TRBV19; abundance: -; len: 17; CDR3aa: CASDPNLRKFSGNTIYF; CDR3nt: TGTGCCAGTGACCCGAACTTGAGGAAGTTCTCTGGAAACACCATATATTTT
d_gene: -; j_gene: TRBJ2-7; v_gene: TRBV6-1; abundance: -; len: 12; CDR3aa: CASRRETYEQYF; CDR3nt: TGTGCCAGCAGGCGGGAAACCTACGAGCAGTACTTC
d_gene: TRBD2; j_gene: TRBJ2-7; v_gene: TRBV7-8; abundance: -; len: 14; CDR3aa: CASSFWTSGSEQYF; CDR3nt: TGTGCCAGCAGCTTTTGGACTAGCGGGTCGGAGCAGTACTTC
d_gene: -; j_gene: TRBJ2-7; v_gene: TRBV5-1; abundance: -; len: 16; CDR3aa: CASSLVDLSASYEQYF; CDR3nt: TGCGCCAGCAGCTTGGTTGATTTAAGCGCCTCCTACGAGCAGTACTTC
d_gene: -; j_gene: TRBJ2-5; v_gene: TRBV19; abundance: -; len: 13; CDR3aa: CASSRNGLGTQYF; CDR3nt: TGTGCCAGTAGTAGAAATGGACTGGGGACCCAGTACTTC
d_gene: TRBD2; j_gene: TRBJ2-5; v_gene: TRBV4-2; abundance: -; len: 17; CDR3aa: CASSQDLGLAGEETQYF; CDR3nt: TGTGCCAGCAGCCAAGATCTCGGGCTAGCGGGAGAAGAGACCCAGTACTTC
d_gene: TRBD1; j_gene: TRBJ1-1; v_gene: TRBV6-1; abundance: -; len: 13; CDR3aa: CASRTGVNTEAFF; CDR3nt: TGTGCCAGCAGGACAGGGGTGAACACTGAAGCTTTCTTT
d_gene: -; j_gene: TRBJ2-3; v_gene: TRBV14; abundance: -; len: 11; CDR3aa: CASRATDTQYF; CDR3nt: TGTGCCAGCAGAGCTACAGATACGCAGTATTTT
d_gene: -; j_gene: TRBJ2-7; v_gene: TRBV27; abundance: -; len: 14; CDR3aa: CAIRRSGSLYEQYF; CDR3nt: TGTGCCATCAGGCGGTCAGGGAGTCTATACGAGCAGTACTTC
d_gene: TRBD1; j_gene: TRBJ1-1; v_gene: TRBV5-1; abundance: -; len: 14; CDR3aa: CASSSTGGDTEAFF; CDR3nt: TGCGCCAGCAGCTCGACAGGGGGTGACACTGAAGCTTTCTTT
d_gene: TRBD2; j_gene: TRBJ2-2; v_gene: TRBV7-2; abundance: once; len: 18; CDR3aa: CASSSPGLAFGNTGELFF; CDR3nt: TGTGCCAGCAGCTCTCCGGGACTAGCTTTTGGTAACACCGGGGAGCTGTTTTTT
d_gene: TRBD1; j_gene: TRBJ1-5; v_gene: TRBV2; abundance: -; len: 12; CDR3aa: CASSGTGRPQHF; CDR3nt: TGTGCCAGCAGTGGGACAGGGCGGCCCCAGCATTTT
d_gene: -; j_gene: TRBJ2-2; v_gene: TRBV6-4; abundance: -; len: 16; CDR3aa: CASSPTWTEGTGELFF; CDR3nt: TGTGCCAGCTCCCCCACCTGGACAGAGGGCACCGGGGAGCTGTTTTTT
d_gene: -; j_gene: TRBJ2-7; v_gene: TRBV6-5; abundance: -; len: 15; CDR3aa: CASSYSRGLSYEQYF; CDR3nt: TGTGCCAGCAGTTACTCCCGGGGGCTCTCCTACGAGCAGTACTTC
d_gene: TRBD1; j_gene: TRBJ1-4; v_gene: TRBV18; abundance: -; len: 17; CDR3aa: CASSLGQGFATNEKLFF; CDR3nt: TGTGCCAGCTCACTCGGACAGGGGTTTGCAACTAATGAAAAACTGTTTTTT
d_gene: TRBD2; j_gene: TRBJ2-1; v_gene: TRBV5-4; abundance: once; len: 15; CDR3aa: CASSPGVAGNNEQFF; CDR3nt: TGTGCCAGCAGCCCGGGGGTAGCGGGGAACAATGAGCAGTTCTTC
d_gene: -; j_gene: TRBJ2-1; v_gene: TRBV30; abundance: -; len: 12; CDR3aa: CAWSLHRNEQFF; CDR3nt: TGTGCCTGGAGTCTCCATCGCAATGAGCAGTTCTTC
d_gene: TRBD1; j_gene: TRBJ1-3; v_gene: TRBV28; abundance: -; len: 17; CDR3aa: CASSLRGQGVPGNTIYF; CDR3nt: TGTGCCAGCAGTTTAAGGGGACAGGGGGTCCCTGGAAACACCATATATTTT
d_gene: -; j_gene: TRBJ2-1; v_gene: TRBV30; abundance: -; len: 11; CDR3aa: CAWSALNEQFF; CDR3nt: TGTGCCTGGAGTGCTCTCAATGAGCAGTTCTTC
d_gene: -; j_gene: TRBJ1-1; v_gene: TRBV19; abundance: -; len: 13; CDR3aa: CASSGIRGTEAFF; CDR3nt: TGTGCCAGTAGTGGGATAAGGGGCACTGAAGCTTTCTTT
d_gene: -; j_gene: TRBJ2-5; v_gene: TRBV5-5; abundance: once; len: 13; CDR3aa: CASSLDSQETQYF; CDR3nt: TGTGCCAGCAGCCTGGACAGCCAAGAGACCCAGTACTTC
d_gene: -; j_gene: TRBJ2-1; v_gene: TRBV14; abundance: -; len: 15; CDR3aa: CASRDSGTFYNEQFF; CDR3nt: TGTGCCAGCAGGGATTCCGGGACGTTCTACAATGAGCAGTTCTTC
d_gene: -; j_gene: TRBJ1-1; v_gene: TRBV28; abundance: -; len: 16; CDR3aa: CASSYEGAGVNTEAFF; CDR3nt: TGTGCCAGCAGCTATGAAGGGGCGGGGGTGAACACTGAAGCTTTCTTT
d_gene: -; j_gene: TRBJ2-5; v_gene: TRBV28; abundance: -; len: 15; CDR3aa: CASSLSLPTKETQYF; CDR3nt: TGTGCCAGCAGTTTGAGTTTACCTACCAAAGAGACCCAGTACTTC
d_gene: TRBD1; j_gene: TRBJ2-7; v_gene: TRBV25-1; abundance: -; len: 16; CDR3aa: CASSVHSGQGSYEQYF; CDR3nt: TGTGCCAGCAGTGTCCATTCGGGACAGGGATCCTACGAGCAGTACTTC
d_gene: -; j_gene: TRBJ1-5; v_gene: TRBV28; abundance: -; len: 12; CDR3aa: CASSLPPSPQHF; CDR3nt: TGTGCCAGCAGTCTCCCTCCTTCGCCCCAGCATTTT
d_gene: -; j_gene: TRBJ2-3; v_gene: TRBV6-5; abundance: -; len: 14; CDR3aa: CASVRRQGGDTQYF; CDR3nt: TGTGCCAGCGTCCGGAGACAGGGAGGAGATACGCAGTATTTT
d_gene: TRBD1; j_gene: TRBJ1-2; v_gene: TRBV7-6; abundance: -; len: 14; CDR3aa: CASSLGGGSYGYTF; CDR3nt: TGTGCCAGCAGCTTAGGAGGGGGCAGCTATGGCTACACCTTC
d_gene: TRBD2; j_gene: TRBJ2-1; v_gene: TRBV7-3; abundance: -; len: 15; CDR3aa: CASSLTQREYNEQFF; CDR3nt: TGTGCCAGCAGCTTAACGCAGCGGGAGTATAATGAGCAGTTCTTC
d_gene: -; j_gene: TRBJ2-3; v_gene: TRBV19; abundance: -; len: 14; CDR3aa: CASSIKRRGDTQYF; CDR3nt: TGTGCCAGTAGTATCAAGCGGCGAGGGGATACGCAGTATTTT